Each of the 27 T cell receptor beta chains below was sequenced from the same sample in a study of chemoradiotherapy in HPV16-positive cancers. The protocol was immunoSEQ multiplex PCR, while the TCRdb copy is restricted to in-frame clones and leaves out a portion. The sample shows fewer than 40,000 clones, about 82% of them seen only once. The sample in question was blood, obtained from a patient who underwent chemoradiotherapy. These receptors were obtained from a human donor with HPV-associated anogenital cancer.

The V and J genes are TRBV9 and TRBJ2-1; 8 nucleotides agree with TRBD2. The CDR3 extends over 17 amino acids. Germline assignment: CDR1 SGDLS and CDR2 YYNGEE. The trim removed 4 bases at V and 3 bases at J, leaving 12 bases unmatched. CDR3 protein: CASSPPGGARDYNEQFF. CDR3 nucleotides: TGTGCCAGCAGCCCGCCGGGGGGGGCGCGGGACTACAATGAGCAGTTCTTC.

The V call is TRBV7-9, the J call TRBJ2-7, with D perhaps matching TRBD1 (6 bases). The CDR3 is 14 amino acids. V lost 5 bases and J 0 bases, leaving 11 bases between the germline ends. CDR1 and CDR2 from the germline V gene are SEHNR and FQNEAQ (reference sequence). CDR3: CASSLQGPSYEQYF. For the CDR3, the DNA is TGTGCCAGCAGCCTACAGGGCCCCTCCTACGAGCAGTACTTC. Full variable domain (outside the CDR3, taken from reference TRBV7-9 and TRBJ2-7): DTGVSQNPRHKITKRGQNVTFRCDPISEHNRLYWYRQTLGQGPEFLTYFQNEAQLEKSRLLSDRFSAERPKGSFSTLEIQRTEQGDSAMYLCASSLQGPSYEQYFGPGTRLTVT.

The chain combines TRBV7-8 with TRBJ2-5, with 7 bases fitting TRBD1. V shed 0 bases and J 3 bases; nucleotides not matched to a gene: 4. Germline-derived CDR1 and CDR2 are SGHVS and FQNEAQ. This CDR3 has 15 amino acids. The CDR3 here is CASSLAPGTEETQYF. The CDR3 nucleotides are TGTGCCAGCAGCTTAGCCCCCGGGACAGAAGAGACCCAGTACTTC.

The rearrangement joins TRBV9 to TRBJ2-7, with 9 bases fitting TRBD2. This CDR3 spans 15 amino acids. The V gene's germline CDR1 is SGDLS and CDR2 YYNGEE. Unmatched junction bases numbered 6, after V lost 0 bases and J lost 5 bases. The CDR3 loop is CASSVDAGGPDEQYF. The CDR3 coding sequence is TGTGCCAGCAGCGTAGATGCGGGGGGGCCTGACGAGCAGTACTTC.

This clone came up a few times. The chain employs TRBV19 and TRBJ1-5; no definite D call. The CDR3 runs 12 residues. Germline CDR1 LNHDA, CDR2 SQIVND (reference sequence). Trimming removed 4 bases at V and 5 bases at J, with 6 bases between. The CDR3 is CASSTQDQPQHF. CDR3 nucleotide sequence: TGTGCCAGTAGTACCCAGGATCAGCCCCAGCATTTT. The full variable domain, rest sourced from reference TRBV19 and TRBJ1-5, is DGGITQSPKYLFRKEGQNVTLSCEQNLNHDAMYWYRQDPGQGLRLIYYSQIVNDFQKGDIAEGYSVSREKKESFPLTVTSAQKNPTAFYLCASSTQDQPQHFGDGTRLSIL.

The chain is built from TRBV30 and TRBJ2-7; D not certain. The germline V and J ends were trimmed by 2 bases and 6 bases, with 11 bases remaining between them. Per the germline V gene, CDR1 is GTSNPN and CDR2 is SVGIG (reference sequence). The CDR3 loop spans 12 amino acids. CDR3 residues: CAWSPSLGEQYF. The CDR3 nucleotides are TGTGCCTGGAGTCCCTCCTTGGGCGAGCAGTACTTC.

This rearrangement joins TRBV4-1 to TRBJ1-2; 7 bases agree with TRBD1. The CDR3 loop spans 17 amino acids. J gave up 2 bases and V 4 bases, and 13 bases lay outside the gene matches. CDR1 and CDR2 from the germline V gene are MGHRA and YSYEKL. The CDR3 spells CASSPQKAGGSNYGYTF. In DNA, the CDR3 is TGCGCCAGCAGCCCCCAAAAGGCAGGGGGGTCCAACTATGGCTACACCTTC.

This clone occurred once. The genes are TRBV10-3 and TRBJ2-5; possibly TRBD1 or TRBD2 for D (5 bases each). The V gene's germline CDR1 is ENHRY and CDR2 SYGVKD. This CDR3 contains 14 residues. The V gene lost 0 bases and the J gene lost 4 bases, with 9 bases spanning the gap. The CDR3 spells CAISESQGAETQYF. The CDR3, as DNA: TGTGCCATCAGTGAGTCCCAGGGAGCAGAGACCCAGTACTTC.

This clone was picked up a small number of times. CDR3 loop: CASSLEWTGDGYTF. CDR3 bases: TGCGCCAGCAGCTTGGAATGGACTGGGGATGGCTACACCTTC. The chain has TRBV5-1 and TRBJ1-2; D call uncertain. This CDR3 has 14 amino acids. V gave up 0 bases and J gave up 6 bases, with 12 bases separating them. The germline V gene encodes CDR1 SGHRS and CDR2 YFSETQ.

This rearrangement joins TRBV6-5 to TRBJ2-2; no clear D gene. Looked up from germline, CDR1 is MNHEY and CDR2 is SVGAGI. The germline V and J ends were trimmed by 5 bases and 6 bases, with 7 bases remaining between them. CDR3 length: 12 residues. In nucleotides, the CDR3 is TGTGCCAGCAGTCCCCTTGCCGGGGAGCTGTTTTTT. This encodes CASSPLAGELFF.

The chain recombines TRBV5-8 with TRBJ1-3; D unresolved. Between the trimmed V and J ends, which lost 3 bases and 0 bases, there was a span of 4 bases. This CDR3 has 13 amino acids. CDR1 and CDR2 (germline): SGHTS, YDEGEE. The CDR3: CASSYVSGNTIYF. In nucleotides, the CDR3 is TGTGCCAGCAGCTACGTCTCTGGAAACACCATATATTTT.

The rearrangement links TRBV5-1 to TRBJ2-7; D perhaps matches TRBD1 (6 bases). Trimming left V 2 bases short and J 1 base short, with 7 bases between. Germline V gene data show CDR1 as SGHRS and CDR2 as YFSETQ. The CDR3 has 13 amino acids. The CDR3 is CASSFGQSYEQYF. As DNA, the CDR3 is TGCGCCAGCAGCTTCGGACAGTCCTACGAGCAGTACTTC.

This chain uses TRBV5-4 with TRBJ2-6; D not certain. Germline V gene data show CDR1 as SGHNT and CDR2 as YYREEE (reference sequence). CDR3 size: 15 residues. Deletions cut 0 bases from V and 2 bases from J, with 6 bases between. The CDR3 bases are TGTGCCAGCAGCTTGGATCGGCCTGGGGCCAACGTCCTGACTTTC. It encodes CASSLDRPGANVLTF.

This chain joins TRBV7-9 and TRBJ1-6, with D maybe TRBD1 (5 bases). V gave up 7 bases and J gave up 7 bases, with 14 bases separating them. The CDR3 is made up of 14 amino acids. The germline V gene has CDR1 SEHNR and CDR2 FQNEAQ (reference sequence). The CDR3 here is CASTEQVENSPLHF. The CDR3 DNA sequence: TGTGCCAGCACCGAACAGGTGGAAAATTCACCCCTCCACTTT.

The CDR3 bases are TGCGCCAGCAGCTTAGGGGCTTCTGGAAACACCATATATTTT. This gives the protein CASSLGASGNTIYF. The V call is TRBV5-1, the J call TRBJ1-3; D is possibly TRBD1 (5 bases). Trimming cost V 2 bases and J 1 base, with 7 bases left between them. The CDR3 sequence is 14 residues long. Per germline, CDR1 SGHRS and CDR2 YFSETQ. The full variable domain, in which reference TRBV5-1 and TRBJ1-3 provide the parts outside the CDR3, is KAGVTQTPRYLIKTRGQQVTLSCSPISGHRSVSWYQQTPGQGLQFLFEYFSETQRNKGNFPGRFSGRQFSNSRSEMNVSTLELGDSALYLCASSLGASGNTIYFGEGSWLTVV.

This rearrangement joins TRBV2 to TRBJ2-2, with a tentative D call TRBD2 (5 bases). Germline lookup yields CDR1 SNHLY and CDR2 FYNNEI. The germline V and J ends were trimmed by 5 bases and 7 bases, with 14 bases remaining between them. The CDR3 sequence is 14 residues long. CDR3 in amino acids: CASSHWTLVGELFF. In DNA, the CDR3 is TGTGCCAGCAGTCACTGGACTCTTGTCGGGGAGCTGTTTTTT.

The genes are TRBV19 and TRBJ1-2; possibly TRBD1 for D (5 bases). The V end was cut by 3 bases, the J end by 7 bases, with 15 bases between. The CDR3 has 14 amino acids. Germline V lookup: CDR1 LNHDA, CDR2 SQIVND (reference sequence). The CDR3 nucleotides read TGTGCCAGTAGTATCATAGCCGGGGACCGTGGCTACACCTTC. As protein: CASSIIAGDRGYTF.

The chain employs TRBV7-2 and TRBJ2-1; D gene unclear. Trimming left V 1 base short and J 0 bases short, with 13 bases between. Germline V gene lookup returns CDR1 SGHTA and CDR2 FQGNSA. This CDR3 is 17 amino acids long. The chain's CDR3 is CASSLDVRTSSYNEQFF. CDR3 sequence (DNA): TGTGCCAGCAGCTTAGACGTGCGAACCTCCTCCTACAATGAGCAGTTCTTC.

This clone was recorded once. CDR3 DNA sequence: TGTGCCAGCAGTGATCCAGGGCCCAACTATTATGGCTACACCTTC. Translating gives CASSDPGPNYYGYTF. The chain combines TRBV2 with TRBJ1-2; perhaps TRBD1 as D (5 bases). The CDR3 contains 15 residues. Trimming pared 3 bases from V and 5 bases from J, leaving 16 bases between. Germline V CDR1 and CDR2: SNHLY, FYNNEI. Looking up the rest from reference TRBV2 and TRBJ1-2 gives the full variable domain: EPEVTQTPSHQVTQMGQEVILRCVPISNHLYFYWYRQILGQKVEFLVSFYNNEISEKSEIFDDQFSVERPDGSNFTLKIRSTKLEDSAMYFCASSDPGPNYYGYTFGSGTRLTVV.

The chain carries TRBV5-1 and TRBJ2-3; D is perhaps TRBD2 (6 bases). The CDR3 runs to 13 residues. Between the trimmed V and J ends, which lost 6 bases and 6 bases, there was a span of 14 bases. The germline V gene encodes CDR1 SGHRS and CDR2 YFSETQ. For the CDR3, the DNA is TGCGCCAGCAACCCCGGGGGTCGGGATACGCAGTATTTT. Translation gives CASNPGGRDTQYF.

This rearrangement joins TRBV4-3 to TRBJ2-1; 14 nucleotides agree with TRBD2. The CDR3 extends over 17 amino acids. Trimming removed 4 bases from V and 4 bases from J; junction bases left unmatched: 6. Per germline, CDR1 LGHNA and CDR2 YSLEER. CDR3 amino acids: CASSRSWTSGGYNEQFF. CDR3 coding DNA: TGCGCCAGCAGCCGATCCTGGACTAGCGGGGGGTACAATGAGCAGTTCTTC.

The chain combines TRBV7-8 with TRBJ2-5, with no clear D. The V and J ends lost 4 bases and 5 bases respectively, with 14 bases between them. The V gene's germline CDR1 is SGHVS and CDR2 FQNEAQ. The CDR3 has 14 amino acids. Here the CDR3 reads CASSSLMPGETQYF. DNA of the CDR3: TGTGCCAGCAGCTCACTAATGCCCGGGGAGACCCAGTACTTC.

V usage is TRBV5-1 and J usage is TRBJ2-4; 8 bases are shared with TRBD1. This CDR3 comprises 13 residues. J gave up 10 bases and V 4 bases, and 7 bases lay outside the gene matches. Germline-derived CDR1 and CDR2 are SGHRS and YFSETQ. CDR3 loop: CASSIGTGRIQYF. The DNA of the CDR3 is TGCGCCAGCAGCATAGGGACAGGAAGGATTCAGTACTTC.

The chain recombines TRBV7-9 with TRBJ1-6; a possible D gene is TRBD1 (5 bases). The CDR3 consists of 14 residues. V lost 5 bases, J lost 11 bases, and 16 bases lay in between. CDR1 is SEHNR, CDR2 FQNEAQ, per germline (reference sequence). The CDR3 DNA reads TGTGCCAGCAGCGAATGGACACCTGAGACACCCCTCCACTTT. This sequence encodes CASSEWTPETPLHF.

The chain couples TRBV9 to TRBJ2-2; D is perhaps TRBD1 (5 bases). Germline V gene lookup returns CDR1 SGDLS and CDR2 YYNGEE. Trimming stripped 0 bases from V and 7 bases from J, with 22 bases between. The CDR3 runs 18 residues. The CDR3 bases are TGTGCCAGCAGCGTAGCCTCGGGTAGGGGTTTTGGGGTCGGGGAGCTGTTTTTT. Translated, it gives CASSVASGRGFGVGELFF.

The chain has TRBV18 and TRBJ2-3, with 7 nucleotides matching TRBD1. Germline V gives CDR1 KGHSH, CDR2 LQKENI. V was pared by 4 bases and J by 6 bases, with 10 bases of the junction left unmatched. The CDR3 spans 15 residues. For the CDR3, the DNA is TGTGCCAGCTCACTACAAGAGGGGGCGATTGATACGCAGTATTTT. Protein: CASSLQEGAIDTQYF.

The CDR3 here is CASRDSYGYTF. The CDR3 DNA reads as TGTGCCAGCAGAGACAGCTATGGCTACACCTTC. V is TRBV7-2 and J is TRBJ1-2; a weak D match, TRBD1 (5 bases). Trimming cost V 6 bases and J 4 bases, with 6 bases left between them. Germline lookup yields CDR1 SGHTA and CDR2 FQGNSA. The length of the CDR3 is 11 residues.